One sample yielded the 11 T cell receptor beta chains listed below, sequenced in a study of T cell changes during pregnancy in multiple sclerosis. TCRdb keeps only in-frame clones here, not all; method: immunoSEQ multiplex PCR. The data show roughly 110,000 clones, approximately 90% seen once. The sample consisted of peripheral blood, taken in the third trimester of pregnancy. The receptors originated from a female donor in good health, enrolled as a control in a pregnancy study.

The J gene is TRBJ2-7, the V gene TRBV4-3; D not resolved. The CDR3 runs 15 residues. Trimming removed 0 bases from V and 0 bases from J, with 9 bases in between. The germline V gene encodes CDR1 LGHNA and CDR2 YSLEER. The CDR3 DNA follows: TGCGCCAGCAGCCAAGACAGGCTCAGCTCCTACGAGCAGTACTTC. Translating it yields CASSQDRLSSYEQYF.

This clone was observed once. The rearrangement uses TRBV5-4 and TRBJ1-2; TRBD1 aligns across 7 bases. The CDR3 has 13 residues. With V trimmed by 5 bases and J by 6 bases, 7 bases remained unmatched. Germline CDR1 SGHNT, CDR2 YYREEE (reference sequence). Written as DNA, the CDR3 is TGTGCCAGCAGTCCGACAGGGATAAATGGCTACACCTTC. Translating it yields CASSPTGINGYTF.

The CDR3, as DNA: TGTGCCAGCAGCAGGGGTCTGGGATCCACAGATACGCAGTATTTT. This gives the protein CASSRGLGSTDTQYF. The chain has TRBV5-6 and TRBJ2-3; tentative D call: TRBD1 (5 bases). With 4 bases removed from V and 2 bases from J, the gap between germline ends came to 14 bases. In germline, CDR1 is SGHDT, CDR2 YYEEEE. The CDR3 covers 15 residues.

This clone was recorded once. The chain carries TRBV7-9 and TRBJ1-6, with a weak D call TRBD1 (6 bases). V was cut by 5 bases and J by 4 bases, with 15 bases left in between. This CDR3 has 16 amino acids. Looked up from germline, CDR1 is SEHNR and CDR2 is FQNEAQ (reference sequence). The CDR3 sequence is CASSQGTLIYNSPLHF. The CDR3 DNA is TGTGCCAGCAGCCAAGGGACACTTATTTATAATTCACCCCTCCACTTT.

This clone was recorded only once. Written as DNA, the CDR3 is TGTGCCAGCAGCTTAGCGTCGGGCCAAGAGACCCAGTACTTC. Amino acids: CASSLASGQETQYF. The chain carries TRBV7-2 and TRBJ2-5, with unresolved D. The CDR3 consists of 14 residues. The ends were cut back, 0 bases at V and 1 base at J, with 6 bases in the middle. CDR1 is SGHTA and CDR2 is FQGNSA in the germline V gene.

The V and J genes are TRBV4-3 and TRBJ1-3; TRBD1 is a possible D gene (5 bases). V was shortened by 4 bases and J by 0 bases, with 7 bases between the two germline ends. Germline V gives CDR1 LGHNA, CDR2 YSLEER. CDR3 length: 14 residues. The CDR3 nucleotides are TGCGCCAGCAGCCGGGGGGACTCTGGAAACACCATATATTTT. Encoded protein: CASSRGDSGNTIYF.

V gene TRBV7-3 combines with J gene TRBJ2-6, with TRBD2 matching over 8 bases. There are 15 residues in the CDR3. Germline-derived CDR1 and CDR2 are SGHTA and FQGTGA. V trimming: 3 bases; J trimming: 2 bases; junction bases outside the gene matches: 0. DNA for the CDR3: TGTGCCAGCAGCTTTAGCGGGGCTGGGGCCAACGTCCTGACTTTC. Protein product: CASSFSGAGANVLTF.

The gene calls are TRBV19 and TRBJ1-4; 8 nucleotides line up with TRBD1. CDR1 and CDR2 from the germline V gene are LNHDA and SQIVND (reference sequence). The CDR3 spans 15 residues. Losses at the gene ends were 7 bases for V and 6 bases for J; bases not matched to a gene: 10. DNA of the CDR3: TGTGCCAGTACCGACCGAGGCAGGGGGCATGAAAAACTGTTTTTT. This gives the protein CASTDRGRGHEKLFF.

The chain employs TRBV14 and TRBJ1-2, with D unclear. Trimming stripped 3 bases from V and 0 bases from J, with 11 bases between. CDR1 is SGHDN, CDR2 FVKESK, per germline. CDR3 size: 15 residues. CDR3 DNA: TGTGCCAGCAGCCAGCACTCGGGAGCTAACTATGGCTACACCTTC. Residues: CASSQHSGANYGYTF.

This rearrangement joins TRBV7-2 to TRBJ2-7; TRBD2 matches at 7 bases. The CDR3 extends over 15 amino acids. Germline CDR1 is SGHTA and CDR2 is FQGNSA. The V segment lost 5 bases and the J segment 5 bases; nucleotides outside the gene matches: 12. CDR3 bases: TGTGCCAGCAGCCACGGGGGGAGCGGGGCCGACGAGCAGTACTTC. This sequence encodes CASSHGGSGADEQYF.

Details on this clone: At one boundary the junction diverges from the germline segment, which might be a read error. The genes are TRBV7-2 and TRBJ2-7; TRBD2 matches 13 bases. Germline loops: CDR1 SGHTA, CDR2 FQGNSA. CDR3 length equals 13 residues. The CDR3 DNA sequence: TGTGCCAGCAGCTTAGCCGGACTAGCGGGGGCCGCCTTC. This encodes CASSLAGLAGAAF.